What follows is one T cell receptor (beta chain) and its context. Its antigen is undetermined. This entry belongs to a study of OX40 agonist ivuxolimab in advanced cancers. The length of the CDR3 is 17 residues. The junction had 6 bases not matched to a gene; V was cut back by 3 bases and J by 4 bases. From germline, CDR1 is MDHEN and CDR2 SYDVKM. Produced via immunoSEQ multiplex PCR; TCRdb's table is partial and in-frame only. Of 100,000 or so clones listed, 91% are singletons. Study observations and caveats: Individuals who were partial responders at 0.1-3.0 mg/kg had clonal expansion that ranked among the lowest.

If patients had autoimmune disease history or systemic immunosuppression, they were excluded. The receptor was isolated from an adult with an advanced solid tumor such as melanoma, head and neck, liver or kidney cancer. The starting material was CD4+ or CD8+ T cells sorted from blood, obtained in a trial of the OX40 agonist ivuxolimab. This chain joins TRBV28 and TRBJ2-2, with 12 nucleotides matching TRBD2. CDR3: CASSLGLAGLGTGELFF. The CDR3 DNA sequence: TGTGCCAGCAGTTTGGGACTAGCGGGCTTGGGCACCGGGGAGCTGTTTTTT. Based on the CDR3 plus reference TRBV28 and TRBJ2-2, the full variable domain is DVKVTQSSRYLVKRTGEKVFLECVQDMDHENMFWYRQDPGLGLRLIYFSYDVKMKEKGDIPEGYSVSREKKERFSLILESASTNQTSMYLCASSLGLAGLGTGELFFGEGSRLTVL.